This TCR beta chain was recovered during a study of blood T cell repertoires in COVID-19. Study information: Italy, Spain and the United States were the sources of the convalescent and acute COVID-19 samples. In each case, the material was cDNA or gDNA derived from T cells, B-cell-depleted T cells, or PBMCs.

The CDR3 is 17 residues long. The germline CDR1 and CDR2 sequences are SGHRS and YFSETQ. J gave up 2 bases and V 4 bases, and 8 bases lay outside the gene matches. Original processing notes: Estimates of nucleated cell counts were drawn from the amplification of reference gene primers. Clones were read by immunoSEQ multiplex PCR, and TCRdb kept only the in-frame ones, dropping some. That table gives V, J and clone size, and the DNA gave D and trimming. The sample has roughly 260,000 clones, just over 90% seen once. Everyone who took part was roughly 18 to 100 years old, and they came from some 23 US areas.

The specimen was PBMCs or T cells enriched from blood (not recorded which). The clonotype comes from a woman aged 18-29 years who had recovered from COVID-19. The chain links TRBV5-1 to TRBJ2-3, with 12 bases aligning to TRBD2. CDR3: CASSRLLAGGDTDTQYF. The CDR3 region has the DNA TGCGCCAGCAGCCGTCTGCTAGCGGGGGGGGACACAGATACGCAGTATTTT.